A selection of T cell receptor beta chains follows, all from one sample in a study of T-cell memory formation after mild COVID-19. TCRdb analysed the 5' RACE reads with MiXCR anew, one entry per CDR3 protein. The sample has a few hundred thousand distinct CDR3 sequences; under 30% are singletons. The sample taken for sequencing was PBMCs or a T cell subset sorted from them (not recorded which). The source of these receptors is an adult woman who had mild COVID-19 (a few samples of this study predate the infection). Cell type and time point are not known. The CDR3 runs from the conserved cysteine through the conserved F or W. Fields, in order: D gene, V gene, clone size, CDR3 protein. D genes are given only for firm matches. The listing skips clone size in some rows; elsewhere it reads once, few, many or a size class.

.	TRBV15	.	CATSRDVRGRETQYF
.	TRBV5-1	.	CASSPAGWRVEAFF
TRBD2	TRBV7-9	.	CASSSSGRGNEQFF
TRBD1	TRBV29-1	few	CSVEPGRGQETQYF
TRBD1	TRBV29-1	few	CSVPGTGGDETQYF
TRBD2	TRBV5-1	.	CASSFLASGRAGNEQFF
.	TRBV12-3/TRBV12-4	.	CASSLGGREQYF
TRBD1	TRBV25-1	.	CASQRQGQSSGANVLTF
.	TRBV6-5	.	CASSRLRGTDTQYF
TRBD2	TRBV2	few	CASSERTSGNQETQYF
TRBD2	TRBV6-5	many	CASKGASGSDTQYF
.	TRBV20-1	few	CSARKGRFSGNTIYF
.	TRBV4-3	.	CASSQEEGAGELFF
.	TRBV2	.	CASGGGRRTDTQYF
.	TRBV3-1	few	CASSQRGLVGTGELFF
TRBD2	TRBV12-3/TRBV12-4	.	CASSSVLRTSGKKETQYF
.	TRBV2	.	CAHWAFYGYTF
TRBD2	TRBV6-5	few	CASTGTSGRNEQYF
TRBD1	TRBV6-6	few	CASSYTGQGSGANVLTF
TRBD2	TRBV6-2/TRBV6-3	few	CASSYLSGSWNGELFF
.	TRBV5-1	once	CASSLAQGGDSPLHF
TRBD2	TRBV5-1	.	CASSSLAGVGYNEQFF
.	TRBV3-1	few	CASSQGHSGNTIYF
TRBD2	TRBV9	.	CASSERSSGRPDNEQFF
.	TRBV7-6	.	CASSLGVSGTEAFF
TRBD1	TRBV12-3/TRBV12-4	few	CASSRADRDRNQPQHF
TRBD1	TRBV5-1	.	CASSDRQGEETQYF
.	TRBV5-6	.	CASSFRGSYNEQFF
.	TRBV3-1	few	CASSQEATYAYEQYF
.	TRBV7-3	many	CASSLRGRVSGETQYF
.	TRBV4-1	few	CASSQGPDYEQYF
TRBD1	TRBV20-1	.	CSARPGTDNSPLHF
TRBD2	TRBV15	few	CATSRDRTSGRGYEQYF
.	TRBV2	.	CASSEEGEFGDTEAFF
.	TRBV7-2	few	CASSLAAVSNQPQHF
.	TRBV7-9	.	CASSSTGHTQETQYF
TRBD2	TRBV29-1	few	CSVERLAGAREQYF
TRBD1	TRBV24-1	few	CATQGAIAYEQYF
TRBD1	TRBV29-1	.	CSVDRGQGETQYF
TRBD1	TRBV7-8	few	CASRETGGAGEKLFF
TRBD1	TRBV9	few	CASSVGGDSYQPQHF
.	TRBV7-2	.	CASSSDRTNYGYTF
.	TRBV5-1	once	CASSLDKGFTEAFF
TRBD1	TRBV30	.	CAWSGGQGIQPQHF
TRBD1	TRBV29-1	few	CSVVGRDRVYGYTF